This paragraph covers one TCR beta chain sequence. This record comes from a study of blood T cell repertoires in COVID-19. Study context: The United States, Italy and Spain provided the acute and convalescent COVID-19 samples. In each case, the material was cDNA or gDNA derived from T cells, B-cell-depleted T cells, or PBMCs.

Only in-frame clones appear in the TCRdb table, and some are missing; sequencing was by immunoSEQ multiplex PCR. The table has approximately 300,000 clones, 90% seen once. From germline, CDR1 is LNHDA and CDR2 SQIVND (reference sequence). Deletions cut 6 bases from V and 2 bases from J, with 17 bases between. The CDR3 contains 16 residues. The sequencing input was PBMCs or T cells enriched from blood (not recorded which). This receptor was taken from a woman aged 25 to 39 who had been exposed to COVID-19. The V gene is TRBV19, the J gene TRBJ1-5; perhaps TRBD1 as D (5 bases). DNA for the CDR3: TGTGCCAGTAGATGGAGGGACCGACTTCGCAATCAGCCCCAGCATTTT. Protein product: CASRWRDRLRNQPQHF. The full variable domain, rest sourced from reference TRBV19 and TRBJ1-5, is DGGITQSPKYLFRKEGQNVTLSCEQNLNHDAMYWYRQDPGQGLRLIYYSQIVNDFQKGDIAEGYSVSREKKESFPLTVTSAQKNPTAFYLCASRWRDRLRNQPQHFGDGTRLSIL.